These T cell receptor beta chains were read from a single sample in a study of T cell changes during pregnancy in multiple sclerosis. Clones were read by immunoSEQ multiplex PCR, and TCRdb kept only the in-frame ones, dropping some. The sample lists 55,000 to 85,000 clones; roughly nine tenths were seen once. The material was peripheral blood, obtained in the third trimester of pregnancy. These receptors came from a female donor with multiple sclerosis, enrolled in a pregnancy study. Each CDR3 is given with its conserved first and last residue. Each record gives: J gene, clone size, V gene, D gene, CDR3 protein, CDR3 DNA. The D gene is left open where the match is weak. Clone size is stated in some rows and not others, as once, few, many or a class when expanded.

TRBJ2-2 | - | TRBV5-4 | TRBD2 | CASSSPTAGEYGELFF | TGTGCCAGCAGCTCCCCCACCGCGGGAGAATACGGGGAGCTGTTTTTT
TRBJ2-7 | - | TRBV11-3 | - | CASSQGGRRYF | TGTGCCAGCAGCCAAGGAGGGAGGAGATACTTC
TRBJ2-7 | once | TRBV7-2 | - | CASSLIGGYEQYF | TGTGCCAGCAGCTTAATTGGCGGCTACGAGCAGTACTTC
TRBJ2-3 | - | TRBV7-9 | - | CASRETTTDTQYF | TGTGCCAGCCGGGAGACAACGACAGATACGCAGTATTTT
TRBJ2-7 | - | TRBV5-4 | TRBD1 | CASSLPGQGVWEQYF | TGTGCCAGCAGCTTGCCGGGACAGGGGGTCTGGGAGCAGTACTTC
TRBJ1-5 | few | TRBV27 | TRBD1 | CAITPPARQGDNQPQHF | TGTGCCATTACACCTCCAGCCCGACAGGGGGACAATCAGCCCCAGCATTTT
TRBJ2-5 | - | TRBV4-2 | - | CASSPQGPETQYF | TGTGCCAGCAGCCCACAGGGTCCAGAGACCCAGTACTTC
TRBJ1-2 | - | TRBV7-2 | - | CASSLSAGGAPYGYTF | TGTGCCAGCAGCTTATCGGCAGGAGGGGCCCCCTATGGCTACACCTTC
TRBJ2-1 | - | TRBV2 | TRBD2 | CASSDGLAGAEQFF | TGTGCCAGCAGTGATGGTCTAGCGGGAGCTGAGCAGTTCTTC
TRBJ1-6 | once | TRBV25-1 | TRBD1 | CASSERVGTANSPLHF | TGTGCCAGCAGTGAACGTGTCGGGACAGCTAATTCACCCCTCCACTTT
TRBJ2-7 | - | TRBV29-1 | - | CSVEVRSFSSYEQYF | TGCAGCGTTGAAGTCCGCTCCTTTAGCTCCTACGAGCAGTACTTC
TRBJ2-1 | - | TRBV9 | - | CASSVEGAGFYNEQFF | TGTGCCAGCAGCGTAGAAGGGGCAGGCTTTTACAATGAGCAGTTCTTC
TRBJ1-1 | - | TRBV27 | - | CASSLGAGVMNTEAFF | TGTGCCAGCAGTCTCGGGGCAGGGGTAATGAACACTGAAGCTTTCTTT
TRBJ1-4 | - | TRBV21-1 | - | CASTKHGGGRATNEKLFF | TGTGCCAGCACAAAACACGGGGGGGGTAGGGCAACTAATGAAAAACTGTTTTTT
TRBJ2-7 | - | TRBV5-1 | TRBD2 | CASSFGGRRGEQYF | TGCGCCAGCAGCTTCGGCGGGAGGAGGGGGGAGCAGTACTTC
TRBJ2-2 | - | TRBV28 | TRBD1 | CASIWGTGDTGELFF | TGTGCCAGCATCTGGGGGACAGGGGACACCGGGGAGCTGTTTTTT
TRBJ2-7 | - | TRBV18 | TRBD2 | CASSPPLAGAFYEQYF | TGTGCCAGCTCACCACCACTAGCGGGGGCTTTCTACGAGCAGTACTTC
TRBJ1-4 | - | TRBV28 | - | CASSPGDNEKLFF | TGTGCCAGCAGTCCCGGGGATAATGAGAAACTGTTTTTT
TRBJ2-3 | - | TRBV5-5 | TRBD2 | CASSPHRTSTDTQYF | TGTGCCAGCAGCCCGCACCGGACTAGTACAGATACGCAGTATTTT
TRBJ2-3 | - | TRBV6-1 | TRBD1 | CASSDTIQGADTQYF | TGTGCCAGCAGTGACACAATTCAGGGGGCTGATACGCAGTATTTT
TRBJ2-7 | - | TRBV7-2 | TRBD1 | CASSVQGTVLYEQYF | TGTGCCAGCAGCGTGCAGGGGACAGTACTCTACGAGCAGTACTTC
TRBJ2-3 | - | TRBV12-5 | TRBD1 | CASGLAGTGFTDTQYF | TGTGCTAGTGGTTTGGCCGGGACAGGGTTTACAGATACGCAGTATTTT
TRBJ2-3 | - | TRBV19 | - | CASSIMIQSGDTQYF | TGTGCCAGTAGTATCATGATTCAAAGCGGAGATACGCAGTATTTT
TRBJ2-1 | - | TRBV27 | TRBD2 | CASSRLAGGALGEQFF | TGTGCCAGCAGCCGTCTAGCGGGAGGTGCATTGGGGGAGCAGTTCTTC
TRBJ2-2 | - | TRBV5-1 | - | CASSLAGNTGELFF | TGCGCCAGCAGCTTGGCCGGTAACACCGGGGAGCTGTTTTTT
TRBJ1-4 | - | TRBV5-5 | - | CASTHDGDNEKLFF | TGTGCCAGCACTCACGACGGAGATAATGAAAAACTGTTTTTT
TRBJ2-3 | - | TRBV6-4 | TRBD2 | CASSVLAGGIDTQYF | TGTGCCAGCAGTGTCTTAGCGGGAGGAATAGATACGCAGTATTTT
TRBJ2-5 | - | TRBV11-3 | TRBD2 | CASSLGTSGNQETQYF | TGTGCCAGCAGCCTAGGGACTAGCGGGAACCAAGAGACCCAGTACTTC
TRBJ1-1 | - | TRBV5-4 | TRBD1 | CASSLDRGGPEAFF | TGTGCCAGCAGCTTGGACAGGGGAGGCCCTGAAGCTTTCTTT
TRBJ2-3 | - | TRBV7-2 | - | CASSLTSASVDTQYF | TGTGCCAGCAGCTTAACCTCGGCGAGCGTGGATACGCAGTATTTT
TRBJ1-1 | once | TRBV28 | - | CAAGGQGETEAFF | TGTGCCGCCGGGGGGCAGGGAGAAACTGAAGCTTTCTTT
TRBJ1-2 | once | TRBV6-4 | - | CASSAQGQGYGYTF | TGTGCCAGCAGTGCCCAAGGGCAGGGCTATGGCTACACCTTC
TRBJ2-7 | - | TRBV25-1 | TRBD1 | CASGDRGYEQYF | TGTGCCAGCGGTGACAGGGGCTACGAGCAGTACTTC
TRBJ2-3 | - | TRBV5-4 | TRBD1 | CASSLDRVNPTGSADTQYF | TGTGCCAGCAGCTTGGATCGGGTAAACCCGACAGGGTCGGCAGATACGCAGTATTTT
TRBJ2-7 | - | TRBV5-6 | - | CAIFKGDEQYF | TGTGCCATCTTTAAGGGGGACGAGCAGTACTTC
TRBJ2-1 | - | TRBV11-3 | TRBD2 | CASSPEREPYNEQFF | TGTGCCAGCAGCCCCGAGCGGGAGCCCTACAATGAGCAGTTCTTC
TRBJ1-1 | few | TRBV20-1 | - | CSGGGNTEAFF | TGCAGTGGGGGGGGGAACACTGAAGCTTTCTTT
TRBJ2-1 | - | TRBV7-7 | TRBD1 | CASSLRFGTGRDYNEQFF | TGTGCCAGCAGCTTAAGGTTCGGGACAGGGAGAGATTACAATGAGCAGTTCTTC
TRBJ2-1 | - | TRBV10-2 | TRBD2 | CASSLGGLAGYNEQFF | TGCGCCAGCTCCTTGGGGGGGCTAGCGGGGTACAATGAGCAGTTCTTC
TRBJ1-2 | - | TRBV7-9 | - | CASSRDTFFQGYTF | TGTGCCAGCAGCCGGGACACTTTCTTTCAGGGCTACACCTTC
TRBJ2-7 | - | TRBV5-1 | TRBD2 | CASSSGLAGVEQYF | TGCGCCAGCAGCTCTGGACTAGCGGGAGTCGAGCAGTACTTC
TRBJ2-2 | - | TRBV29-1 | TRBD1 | CSVESGTGGYTGELFF | TGCAGCGTTGAGTCCGGGACAGGGGGCTACACCGGGGAGCTGTTTTTT
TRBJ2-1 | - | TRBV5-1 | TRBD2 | CASSKLANHYNEQFF | TGCGCCAGCAGCAAACTAGCGAACCACTACAATGAGCAGTTCTTC
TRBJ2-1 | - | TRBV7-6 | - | CASSLALAGLPYNEQFF | TGTGCCAGCAGCTTAGCGCTCGCGGGATTACCCTACAATGAGCAGTTCTTC
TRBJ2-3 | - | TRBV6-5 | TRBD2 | CASSYGTRQSDTQYF | TGTGCCAGCAGTTACGGGACTAGACAGTCGGATACGCAGTATTTT
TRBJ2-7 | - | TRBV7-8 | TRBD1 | CASSLEGGSSYEQYF | TGTGCCAGCAGCTTAGAAGGGGGCAGCTCCTACGAGCAGTACTTC
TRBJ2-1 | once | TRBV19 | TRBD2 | CASSKTSGRSGNEQFF | TGTGCCAGTAGTAAGACTAGCGGGAGGTCGGGGAATGAGCAGTTCTTC
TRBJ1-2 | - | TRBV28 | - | CASKTVGYGYTF | TGTGCCAGCAAAACTGTTGGCTATGGCTACACCTTC
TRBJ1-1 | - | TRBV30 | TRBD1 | CAWTPDRENTEAFF | TGTGCCTGGACGCCGGACAGGGAGAACACTGAAGCTTTCTTT
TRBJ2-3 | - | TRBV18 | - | CASSPPSKRDTQYF | TGTGCCAGCTCACCACCGAGCAAGCGGGATACGCAGTATTTT
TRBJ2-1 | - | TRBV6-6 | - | CASSYADSSYNEQFF | TGTGCCAGCAGTTACGCCGACAGCTCCTACAATGAGCAGTTCTTC
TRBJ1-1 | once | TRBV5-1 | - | CASSLYRSTEAFF | TGCGCCAGCAGCTTGTATCGGTCCACTGAAGCTTTCTTT
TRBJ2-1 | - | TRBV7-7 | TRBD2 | CASSWGTSANNEQFF | TGTGCCAGCAGCTGGGGGACTAGCGCTAACAATGAGCAGTTCTTC